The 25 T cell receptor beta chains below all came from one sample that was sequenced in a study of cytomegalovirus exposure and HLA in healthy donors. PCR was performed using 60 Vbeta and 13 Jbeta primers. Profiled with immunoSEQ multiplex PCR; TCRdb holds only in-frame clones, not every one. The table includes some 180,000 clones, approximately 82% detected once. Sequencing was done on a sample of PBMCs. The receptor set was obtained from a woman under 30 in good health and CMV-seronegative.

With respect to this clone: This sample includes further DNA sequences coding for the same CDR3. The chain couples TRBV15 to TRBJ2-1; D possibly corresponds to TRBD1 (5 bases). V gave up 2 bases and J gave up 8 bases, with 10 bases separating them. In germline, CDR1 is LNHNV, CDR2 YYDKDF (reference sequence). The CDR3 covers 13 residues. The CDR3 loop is CATSRPTGDEQFF. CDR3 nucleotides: TGTGCCACCAGCAGACCAACAGGCGATGAGCAGTTCTTC.

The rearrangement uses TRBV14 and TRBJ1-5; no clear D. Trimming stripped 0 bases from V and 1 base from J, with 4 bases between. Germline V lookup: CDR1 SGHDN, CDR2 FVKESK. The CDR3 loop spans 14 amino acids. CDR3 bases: TGTGCCAGCAGCCAAGACGGGAGCAATCAGCCCCAGCATTTT. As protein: CASSQDGSNQPQHF.

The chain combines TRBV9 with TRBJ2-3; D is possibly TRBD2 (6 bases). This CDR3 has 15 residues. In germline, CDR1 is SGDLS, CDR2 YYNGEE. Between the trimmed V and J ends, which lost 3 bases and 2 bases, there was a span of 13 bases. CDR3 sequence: CASSAEGRDTDTQYF. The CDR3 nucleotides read TGTGCCAGCAGCGCGGAGGGGCGGGACACAGATACGCAGTATTTT.

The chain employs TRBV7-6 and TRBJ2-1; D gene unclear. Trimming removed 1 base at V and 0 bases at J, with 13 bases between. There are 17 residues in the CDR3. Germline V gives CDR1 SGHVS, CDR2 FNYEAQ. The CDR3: CASSLVPRSSSYNEQFF. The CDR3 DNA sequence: TGTGCCAGCAGCTTAGTCCCGCGGAGCAGCTCCTACAATGAGCAGTTCTTC.

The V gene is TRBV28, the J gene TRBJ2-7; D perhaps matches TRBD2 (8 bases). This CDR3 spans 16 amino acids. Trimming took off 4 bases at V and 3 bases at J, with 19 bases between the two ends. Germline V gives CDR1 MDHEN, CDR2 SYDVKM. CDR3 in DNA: TGTGCCAGCAGTTCCGGGACAGCGGGGGACCGCTACGAGCAGTACGTC. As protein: CASSSGTAGDRYEQYV.

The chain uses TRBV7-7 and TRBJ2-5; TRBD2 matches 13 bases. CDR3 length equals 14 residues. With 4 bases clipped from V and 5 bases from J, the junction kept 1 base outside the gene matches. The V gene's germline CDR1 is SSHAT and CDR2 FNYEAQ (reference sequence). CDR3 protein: CASSWTSGSETQYF. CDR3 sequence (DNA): TGTGCCAGCAGCTGGACTAGCGGGAGCGAGACCCAGTACTTC. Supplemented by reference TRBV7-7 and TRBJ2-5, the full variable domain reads GAGVSQSPRYKVTKRGQDVTLRCDPISSHATLYWYQQALGQGPEFLTYFNYEAQPDKSGLPSDRFSAERPEGSISTLTIQRTEQRDSAMYRCASSWTSGSETQYFGPGTRLLVL.

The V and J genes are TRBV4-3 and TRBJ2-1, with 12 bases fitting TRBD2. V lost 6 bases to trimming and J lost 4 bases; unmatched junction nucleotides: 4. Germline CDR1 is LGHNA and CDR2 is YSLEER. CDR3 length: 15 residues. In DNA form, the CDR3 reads TGCGCCAGCAGTCATGGACTAGCGGGATACAATGAGCAGTTCTTC. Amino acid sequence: CASSHGLAGYNEQFF.

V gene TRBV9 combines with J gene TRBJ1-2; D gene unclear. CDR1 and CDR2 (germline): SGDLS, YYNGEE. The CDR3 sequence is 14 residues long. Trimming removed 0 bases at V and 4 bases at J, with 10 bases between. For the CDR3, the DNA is TGTGCCAGCAGCGTAGTCAGCGGAAGCTATGGCTACACCTTC. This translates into CASSVVSGSYGYTF.

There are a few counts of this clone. Here the CDR3 DNA reads TGTGCCAGCAGTTCGGAGGGCGGGACTGAAAAACTGTTTTTT. This translates into CASSSEGGTEKLFF. The chain employs TRBV6-6 and TRBJ1-4, with D tentatively TRBD1 (5 bases). Germline CDR1 and CDR2: MNHNY and SVGAGI (reference sequence). The CDR3 totals 14 residues. Trimming took 4 bases from V and 7 from J, leaving 13 bases between them.

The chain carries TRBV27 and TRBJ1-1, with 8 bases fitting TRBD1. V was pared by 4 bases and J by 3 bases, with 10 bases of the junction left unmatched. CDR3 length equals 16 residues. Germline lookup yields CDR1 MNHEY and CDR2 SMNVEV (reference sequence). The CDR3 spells CASSSLQGVRDTEAFF. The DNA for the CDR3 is TGTGCCAGCAGTTCTTTACAGGGGGTTAGGGACACTGAAGCTTTCTTT.

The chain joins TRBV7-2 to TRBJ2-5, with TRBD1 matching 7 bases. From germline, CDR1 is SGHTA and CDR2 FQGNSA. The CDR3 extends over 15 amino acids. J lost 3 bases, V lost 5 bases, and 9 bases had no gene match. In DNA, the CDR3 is TGTGCCAGCAGCCCCCTCGGGACAGTTGAAGAGACCCAGTACTTC. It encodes CASSPLGTVEETQYF. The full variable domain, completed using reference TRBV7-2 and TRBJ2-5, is GAGVSQSPSNKVTEKGKDVELRCDPISGHTALYWYRQSLGQGLEFLIYFQGNSAPDKSGLPSDRFSAERTGGSVSTLTIQRTQQEDSAVYLCASSPLGTVEETQYFGPGTRLLVL.

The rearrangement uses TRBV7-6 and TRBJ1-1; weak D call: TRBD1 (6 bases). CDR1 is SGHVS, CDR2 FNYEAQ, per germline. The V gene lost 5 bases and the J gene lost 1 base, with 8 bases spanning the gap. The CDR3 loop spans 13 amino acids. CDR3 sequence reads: CASSQTGNTEAFF. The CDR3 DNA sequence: TGTGCCAGCAGCCAGACAGGGAACACTGAAGCTTTCTTT.

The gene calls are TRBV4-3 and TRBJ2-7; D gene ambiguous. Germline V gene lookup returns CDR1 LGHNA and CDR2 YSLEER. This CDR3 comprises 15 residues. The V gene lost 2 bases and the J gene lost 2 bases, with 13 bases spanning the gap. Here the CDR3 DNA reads TGCGCCAGCAGCCAACTCCCGGGTCTTACCTACGAGCAGTACTTC. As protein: CASSQLPGLTYEQYF.

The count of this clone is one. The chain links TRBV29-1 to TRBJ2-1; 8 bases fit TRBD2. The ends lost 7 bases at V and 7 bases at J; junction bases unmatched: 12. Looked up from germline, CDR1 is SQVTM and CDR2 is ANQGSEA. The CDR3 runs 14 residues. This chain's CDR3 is CSAKSGSSGNEQFF. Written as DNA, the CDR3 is TGCAGCGCAAAGAGCGGGAGTTCGGGGAATGAGCAGTTCTTC.

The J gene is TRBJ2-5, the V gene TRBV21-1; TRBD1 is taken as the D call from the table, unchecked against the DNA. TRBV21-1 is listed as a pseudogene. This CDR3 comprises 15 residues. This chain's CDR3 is CASSETGVGTETQYF. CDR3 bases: TGTGCCAGCAGCGAAACAGGGGTTGGTACGGAGACCCAGTACTTC.

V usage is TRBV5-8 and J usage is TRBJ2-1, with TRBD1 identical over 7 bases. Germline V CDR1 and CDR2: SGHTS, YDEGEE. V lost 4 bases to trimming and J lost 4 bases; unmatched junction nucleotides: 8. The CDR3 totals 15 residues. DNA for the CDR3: TGTGCCAGCAGCCTGACAGGGATGGGTTACAATGAGCAGTTCTTC. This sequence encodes CASSLTGMGYNEQFF.

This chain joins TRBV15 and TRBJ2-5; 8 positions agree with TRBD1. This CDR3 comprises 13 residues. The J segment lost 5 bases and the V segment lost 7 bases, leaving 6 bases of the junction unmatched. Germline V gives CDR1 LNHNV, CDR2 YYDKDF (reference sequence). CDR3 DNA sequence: TGTGCCACCAAGCGCAGGGGGCTGGAGACCCAGTACTTC. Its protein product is CATKRRGLETQYF.

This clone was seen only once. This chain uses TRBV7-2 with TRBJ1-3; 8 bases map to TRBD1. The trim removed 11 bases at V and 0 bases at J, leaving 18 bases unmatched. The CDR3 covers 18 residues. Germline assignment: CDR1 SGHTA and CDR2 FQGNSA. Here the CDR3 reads CASSGQGYILSSGNTIYF. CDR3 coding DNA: TGTGCCTCCTCAGGACAGGGATACATCTTGAGCTCTGGAAACACCATATATTTT.

CDR3 loop: CASSGAVGGAYNEQFF. The DNA of the CDR3 is TGCGCCAGCAGTGGGGCGGTTGGGGGGGCCTACAATGAGCAGTTCTTC. The chain joins TRBV5-1 to TRBJ2-1, with 7 nucleotides matching TRBD2. The CDR3 spans 16 residues. Germline CDR1 SGHRS, CDR2 YFSETQ. V gave up 5 bases and J gave up 2 bases; unmatched junction bases: 10.

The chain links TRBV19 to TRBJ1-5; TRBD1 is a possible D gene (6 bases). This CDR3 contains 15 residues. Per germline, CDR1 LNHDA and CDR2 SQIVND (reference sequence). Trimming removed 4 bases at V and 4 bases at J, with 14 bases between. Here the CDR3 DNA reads TGTGCCAGTAGTACCCTGGACAGCTCAAATCAGCCCCAGCATTTT. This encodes CASSTLDSSNQPQHF.

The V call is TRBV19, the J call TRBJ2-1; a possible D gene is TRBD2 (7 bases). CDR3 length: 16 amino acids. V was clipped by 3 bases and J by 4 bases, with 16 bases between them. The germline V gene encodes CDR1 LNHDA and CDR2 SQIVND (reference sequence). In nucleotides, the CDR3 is TGTGCCAGTAGTATGAGGGGGAGGGCGATTTACAATGAGCAGTTCTTC. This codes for CASSMRGRAIYNEQFF.

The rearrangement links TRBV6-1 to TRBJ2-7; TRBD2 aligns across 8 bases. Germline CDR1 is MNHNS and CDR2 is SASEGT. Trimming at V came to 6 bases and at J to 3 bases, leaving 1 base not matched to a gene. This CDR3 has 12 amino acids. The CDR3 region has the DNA TGTGCCAGCAGAGCGGGAGTCTACGAGCAGTACGTC. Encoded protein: CASRAGVYEQYV.

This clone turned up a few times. CDR3 protein: CASSPWGGIGEKLFF. The CDR3 DNA sequence: TGTGCCAGCTCACCATGGGGAGGGATTGGCGAAAAACTGTTTTTT. The rearrangement links TRBV18 to TRBJ1-4; D is unclear. This CDR3 contains 15 residues. Germline V gene sequence: CDR1 KGHSH, CDR2 LQKENI. Trimming stripped 2 bases from V and 8 bases from J, with 15 bases between.

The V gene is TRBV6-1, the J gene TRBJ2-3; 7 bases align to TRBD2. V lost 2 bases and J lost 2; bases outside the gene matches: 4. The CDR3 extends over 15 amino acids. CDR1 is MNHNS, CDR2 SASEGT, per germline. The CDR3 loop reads CASSELREFTDTQYF. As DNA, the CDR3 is TGTGCCAGCAGTGAATTGCGGGAGTTCACAGATACGCAGTATTTT.

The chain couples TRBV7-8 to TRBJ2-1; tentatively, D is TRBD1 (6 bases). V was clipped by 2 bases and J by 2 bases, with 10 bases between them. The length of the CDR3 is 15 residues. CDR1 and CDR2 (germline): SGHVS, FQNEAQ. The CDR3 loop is CASSLTRDTYNEQFF. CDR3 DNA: TGTGCCAGCAGCTTAACCCGGGACACCTACAATGAGCAGTTCTTC.